These 2 T cell receptor beta chains came from one sample sequenced in a study of T cell changes during pregnancy in multiple sclerosis (dated by TCRdb to between 2019 and 2020). Library prep was done by the immunoSEQ multiplex PCR assay. The immuneACCESS repertoire file appears here via TCRdb, limited to in-frame rearrangements. These files lack a portion of the clones; in checked studies, under half of the deficit traces to unresolved V genes, and the cause of the others is not known. The table for this sample lists 26,000 or so clones; 89% of them were counted only once. The top ten clonotypes cover 16% of the sample. Material: CD8+ T cells from peripheral blood mononuclear cells, obtained in the second trimester of pregnancy. The source is a female donor with multiple sclerosis, enrolled in a pregnancy study.

The chain uses TRBV19 and TRBJ2-7; 8 nucleotides align to TRBD1. Looked up from germline, CDR1 is LNHDA and CDR2 is SQIVND (reference sequence). The CDR3 totals 15 residues. V lost 3 bases and J lost 4; bases outside the gene matches: 8. The CDR3 protein is CASSMTTGVGYEQYF. CDR3 coding DNA: TGTGCCAGTAGTATGACGACAGGGGTCGGTTACGAGCAGTACTTC. Together with reference TRBV19 and TRBJ2-7, the CDR3 gives the full variable domain: DGGITQSPKYLFRKEGQNVTLSCEQNLNHDAMYWYRQDPGQGLRLIYYSQIVNDFQKGDIAEGYSVSREKKESFPLTVTSAQKNPTAFYLCASSMTTGVGYEQYFGPGTRLTVT.

The V gene is TRBV4-2, the J gene TRBJ1-5, with D perhaps matching TRBD1 (5 bases). This CDR3 is built from 15 residues. Germline V lookup: CDR1 LGHNA, CDR2 YNFKEQ. The V end lost 4 bases, the J end lost 1 base, and 11 bases lay between the germline ends. Here the CDR3 DNA reads TGTGCCAGCAGCCCGGAGGGGAGAAGCAATCAGCCCCAGCATTTT. Translation: CASSPEGRSNQPQHF.